These 22 T cell receptor beta chains were all obtained from the same sample, sequenced in a study of CD8+CD57+ T cells in acquired aplastic anemia. Profiles of TCR beta VDJ and CDR3 were generated from a genomic DNA template. In TCRdb, the reads were re-called with MiXCR into one record per CDR3 protein. Of about 170,000 distinct CDR3 sequences in the sample, 55% to 80% were seen once. Specimen: sorted CD4+, CD8+, or CD8+CD57+ T cells (not recorded which) from PBMCs. The source is a human donor in good health.

V is TRBV7-9 and J is TRBJ1-1; D is undetermined. V was trimmed by 7 bases and J by 3 bases, leaving 9 bases between them. Germline values: CDR1 SEHNR, CDR2 FQNEAQ (reference sequence). This CDR3 comprises 12 residues. CDR3 region: CASTSADTEAFF. The CDR3 region has the DNA TGTGCCAGCACTTCCGCCGACACTGAAGCTTTCTTT.

This rearrangement joins TRBV7-8 to TRBJ1-5; no definite D call. CDR1 is SGHVS and CDR2 is FQNEAQ in the germline V gene. The CDR3 spans 15 residues. The V end was cut by 2 bases, the J end by 0 bases, with 8 bases between. The CDR3, as DNA: TGTGCCAGCAGCTTAAAAGGACTTAGCAATCAGCCCCAGCATTTT. This sequence encodes CASSLKGLSNQPQHF.

Details on this clonotype: Since a much larger clone is just one base distant, this may be a read error. V is TRBV28 and J is TRBJ2-5, with a weak D call TRBD1 (6 bases). CDR3 size: 12 residues. The germline gives CDR1 MDHEN, CDR2 SYDVKM. The CDR3 reads CASQGQEETHYF. The DNA for the CDR3 is TGTGCCAGCCAGGGGCAAGAGGAGACCCATTACTTC.

CDR3 sequence: CASSIGLAQKAYF. CDR3 coding DNA: TGTGCCAGCAGCATTGGACTAGCGCAGAAGGCGTATTTT. The gene calls are TRBV7-9 and TRBJ2-3, with TRBD2 identical over 9 bases. The junction had 11 bases not matched to a gene; V was cut back by 5 bases and J by 14 bases. Germline V CDR1 and CDR2: SEHNR, FQNEAQ (reference sequence). The CDR3 totals 13 residues.

This clonotype was detected ten times or more. The chain recombines TRBV10-1 with TRBJ1-2, with D possibly matching TRBD1 (5 bases). Germline lookup yields CDR1 WNHNN and CDR2 SYGVQD (reference sequence). This CDR3 comprises 17 residues. V was shortened by 6 bases and J by 1 base, with 21 bases between the two germline ends. CDR3 nucleotides: TGCGCCAGCAGAGAGACCTGGGACCACACTTATAACTATGGCTACACCTTC. Translation gives CASRETWDHTYNYGYTF.

This clonotype was observed many times. The J gene is TRBJ2-2, the V gene TRBV25-1; D possibly uses TRBD1 or TRBD2 (5 bases each). This CDR3 spans 15 amino acids. The V and J ends lost 6 bases and 2 bases respectively, with 13 bases between them. The germline gives CDR1 MGHDK, CDR2 SYGVNS. The chain's CDR3 is CASSGTVPNTGELFF. The CDR3 DNA reads as TGTGCCAGCAGCGGGACCGTACCCAACACCGGGGAGCTGTTTTTT.

This clonotype appeared once. The genes are TRBV12-3 or TRBV12-4 and TRBJ1-5, with D possibly TRBD1 on 5 matching bases. Trimming took 6 bases from V and 6 from J, leaving 18 bases between them. This CDR3 contains 15 residues. CDR3 region: CASSTTGIASQPQHF. DNA of the CDR3: TGTGCCAGCAGCACCACAGGTATAGCAAGTCAGCCCCAGCATTTT.

The V gene is TRBV19, the J gene TRBJ2-1; 12 positions agree with TRBD2. Germline CDR1 is LNHDA and CDR2 is SQIVND (reference sequence). This CDR3 has 16 residues. V was pared by 3 bases and J by 9 bases, with 9 bases of the junction left unmatched. CDR3 sequence (DNA): TGTGCCAGTAGTATGGGCGGACTAGCGGGGAGTGGTGAGCAGTTCTTC. Amino acids: CASSMGGLAGSGEQFF. Using reference TRBV19 and TRBJ2-1 for the parts outside the CDR3, the full variable domain is DGGITQSPKYLFRKEGQNVTLSCEQNLNHDAMYWYRQDPGQGLRLIYYSQIVNDFQKGDIAEGYSVSREKKESFPLTVTSAQKNPTAFYLCASSMGGLAGSGEQFFGPGTRLTVL.

The rearrangement links TRBV19 to TRBJ1-2, with D uncertain. V lost 6 bases, J lost 5 bases, and 10 bases lay in between. The CDR3 length is 12 residues. Germline V gives CDR1 LNHDA, CDR2 SQIVND (reference sequence). Written as DNA, the CDR3 is TGTGCCAGTAGCAAGTACCAGTATGGCTACACCTTC. Protein product: CASSKYQYGYTF.

This clonotype was counted at least ten times. The chain couples TRBV6-5 to TRBJ2-2; no definite D call. The CDR3 runs to 15 residues. V gave up 10 bases and J gave up 5 bases, with 20 bases separating them. CDR1 and CDR2 from the germline V gene are MNHEY and SVGAGI. The CDR3 bases are TGTGCCATCCGAGGACGGCACGAAGGGACCGGGGAGCTGTTTTTT. As protein: CAIRGRHEGTGELFF.

Only a few counts were recorded for this clonotype. The chain carries TRBV24-1 and TRBJ2-7, with 8 bases matching TRBD1. This CDR3 is 14 amino acids long. The junction had 2 bases not matched to a gene; V was cut back by 4 bases and J by 1 base. The V gene's germline CDR1 is KGHDR and CDR2 SFDVKD. CDR3 in DNA: TGTGCCACCAGTGAAACAGGGGGTTCCTACGAGCAGTACTTC. This gives the protein CATSETGGSYEQYF.

This clonotype has just a few counts. The genes are TRBV7-6 and TRBJ2-3; 10 bases align to TRBD1. CDR3 size: 15 residues. The germline V gene encodes CDR1 SGHVS and CDR2 FNYEAQ. J gave up 4 bases and V 3 bases, and 4 bases lay outside the gene matches. CDR3: CASSLTGGFADTQYF. The CDR3 DNA reads TGTGCCAGCAGCTTGACAGGGGGCTTCGCAGATACGCAGTATTTT.

This clonotype was seen a handful of times. This rearrangement joins TRBV20-1 to TRBJ2-7; D is possibly TRBD2 (6 bases). The V gene lost 7 bases and the J gene lost 9 bases, with 10 bases spanning the gap. From germline, CDR1 is DFQATT and CDR2 SNEGSKA (reference sequence). This CDR3 spans 9 amino acids. This CDR3 is CSEEGGQYF. The CDR3 DNA reads TGCAGTGAGGAGGGTGGGCAGTACTTC.

The chain links TRBV18 to TRBJ2-5; D possibly matches TRBD1 or TRBD2 (5 bases each). Trimming shortened V by 8 bases and J by 0 bases, and 16 bases separated the two germline ends. The CDR3 is 15 amino acids. Per the germline V gene, CDR1 is KGHSH and CDR2 is LQKENI. The DNA for the CDR3 is TGTGCCAGCGCTGCAAAGGGACGGAACCAAGAGACCCAGTACTTC. Protein sequence: CASAAKGRNQETQYF. Together with reference TRBV18 and TRBJ2-5, the CDR3 gives the full variable domain: NAGVMQNPRHLVRRRGQEARLRCSPMKGHSHVYWYRQLPEEGLKFMVYLQKENIIDESGMPKERFSAEFPKEGPSILRIQQVVRGDSAAYFCASAAKGRNQETQYFGPGTRLLVL.

This clonotype was counted ten times or more. V gene TRBV29-1 combines with J gene TRBJ2-1; 8 bases fit TRBD2. Germline V gives CDR1 SQVTM, CDR2 ANQGSEA. The J segment lost 5 bases and the V segment lost 7 bases, leaving 13 bases of the junction unmatched. This CDR3 has 15 residues. CDR3 nucleotide sequence: TGCAGCGCCTCCCCCGGGGGCGGGAGGCACAATGAGCAGTTCTTC. Encoded protein: CSASPGGGRHNEQFF.

The sample holds one count of this clonotype. This sequence joins TRBV5-4 and TRBJ2-7; perhaps D is TRBD1 or TRBD2 (6 bases each). V lost 4 bases and J lost 0, with 14 bases in between. The CDR3 covers 15 residues. The germline gives CDR1 SGHNT, CDR2 YYREEE (reference sequence). The CDR3 here is CASSQGGGHSYEQYF. Written as DNA, the CDR3 is TGTGCCAGCAGCCAAGGGGGAGGCCACTCCTACGAGCAGTACTTC.

This clonotype was counted once. The chain has TRBV7-9 and TRBJ2-7; D call uncertain. The V end was cut by 8 bases, the J end by 6 bases, with 17 bases between. CDR1 and CDR2 from the germline V gene are SEHNR and FQNEAQ (reference sequence). The CDR3 has 13 residues. CDR3 sequence reads: CASGLNFGFEQYF. As DNA, the CDR3 is TGTGCCAGCGGCCTCAATTTCGGATTCGAGCAGTACTTC.

The table lists this clonotype with a few counts. CDR3 protein: CATRGGGGPDTQYF. The DNA for the CDR3 is TGTGCCACCAGGGGGGGAGGGGGTCCAGATACGCAGTATTTT. The gene calls are TRBV6-5 and TRBJ2-3, with D perhaps TRBD1 or TRBD2 (7 bases each). Looked up from germline, CDR1 is MNHEY and CDR2 is SVGAGI. The CDR3 sequence is 14 residues long. Trimming cost V 10 bases and J 4 bases, with 18 bases left between them.

The V gene is TRBV24-1, the J gene TRBJ2-5, with D tentatively TRBD2 (6 bases). V was cut by 12 bases and J by 0 bases, with 25 bases left in between. CDR1 is KGHDR, CDR2 SFDVKD, per germline. This CDR3 spans 17 amino acids. DNA of the CDR3: TGTGCCTCCCACGGCGGGGTGGAGGAAAAGTACCAAGAGACCCAGTACTTC. As protein: CASHGGVEEKYQETQYF.

V is TRBV7-9 and J is TRBJ2-3; possible D gene TRBD2, 6 bases. CDR1 is SEHNR, CDR2 FQNEAQ, per germline (reference sequence). V shed 3 bases and J shed 4 bases, with 14 bases lying between them. The CDR3 covers 15 residues. DNA of the CDR3: TGTGCCAGCAGCTTGGGAGGCAACCTAGCAGATACGCAGTATTTT. It specifies CASSLGGNLADTQYF.

The chain combines TRBV29-1 with TRBJ2-3, with a weak D call TRBD2 (6 bases). Germline lookup yields CDR1 SQVTM and CDR2 ANQGSEA. Trimming removed 8 bases from V and 2 bases from J, with 17 bases in between. The CDR3 loop spans 14 amino acids. This CDR3 is CSPAPGEPTDTQYF. CDR3 sequence (DNA): TGCAGCCCCGCCCCGGGGGAGCCCACAGATACGCAGTATTTT.

This sequence joins TRBV2 and TRBJ2-7; D might be TRBD1 or TRBD2, each matching 5 bases. The CDR3 is 15 amino acids. CDR1 is SNHLY and CDR2 is FYNNEI in the germline V gene. V lost 7 bases to trimming and J lost 0 bases, with 16 bases between them. The CDR3 bases are TGTGCCAGCAAGGGTGGGACCACTACCTCCTACGAGCAGTACTTC. Protein sequence: CASKGGTTTSYEQYF.